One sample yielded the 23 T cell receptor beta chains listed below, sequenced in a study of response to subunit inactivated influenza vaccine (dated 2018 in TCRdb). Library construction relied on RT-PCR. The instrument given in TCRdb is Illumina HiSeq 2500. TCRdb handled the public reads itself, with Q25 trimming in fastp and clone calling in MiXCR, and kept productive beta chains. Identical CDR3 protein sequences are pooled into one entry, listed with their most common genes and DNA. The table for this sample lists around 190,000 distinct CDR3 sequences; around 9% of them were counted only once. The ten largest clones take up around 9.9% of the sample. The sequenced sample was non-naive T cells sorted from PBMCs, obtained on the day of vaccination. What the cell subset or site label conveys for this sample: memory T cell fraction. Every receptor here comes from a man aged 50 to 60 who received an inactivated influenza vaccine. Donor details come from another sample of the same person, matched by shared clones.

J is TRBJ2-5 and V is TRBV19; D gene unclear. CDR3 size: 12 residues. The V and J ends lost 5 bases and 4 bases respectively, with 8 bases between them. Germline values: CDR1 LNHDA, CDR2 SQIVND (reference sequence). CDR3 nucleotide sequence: TGTGCCAGTAGTTCTGCCCGAGAGACCCAGTACTTC. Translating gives CASSSARETQYF.

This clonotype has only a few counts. The CDR3 protein is CASSQDRVRGNEQFF. CDR3 sequence (DNA): TGTGCCAGCAGCCAGGACAGGGTACGGGGGAATGAGCAGTTCTTC. This sequence joins TRBV2 and TRBJ2-1; 8 bases are shared with TRBD1. Per the germline V gene, CDR1 is SNHLY and CDR2 is FYNNEI. This CDR3 is built from 15 residues. V was pared by 6 bases and J by 7 bases, with 11 bases of the junction left unmatched.

CDR3 nucleotides: TGTGCCAGCTCACCCAGGGACAGACCGGGGGACGAGCAGTACTTC. Its protein is CASSPRDRPGDEQYF. The chain links TRBV18 to TRBJ2-7; the D gene is possibly TRBD1 (7 bases). The V gene's germline CDR1 is KGHSH and CDR2 LQKENI. V was clipped by 3 bases and J by 5 bases, with 17 bases between them. The CDR3 sequence is 15 residues long. The full variable domain, with the rest looked up from reference TRBV18 and TRBJ2-7, is NAGVMQNPRHLVRRRGQEARLRCSPMKGHSHVYWYRQLPEEGLKFMVYLQKENIIDESGMPKERFSAEFPKEGPSILRIQQVVRGDSAAYFCASSPRDRPGDEQYFGPGTRLTVT.

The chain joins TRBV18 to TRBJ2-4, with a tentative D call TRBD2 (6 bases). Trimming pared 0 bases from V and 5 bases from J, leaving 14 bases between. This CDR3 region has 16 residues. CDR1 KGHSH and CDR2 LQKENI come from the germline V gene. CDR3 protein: CASSPPVGGAQNIQYF. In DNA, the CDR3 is TGTGCCAGCTCACCACCAGTTGGAGGGGCCCAAAACATTCAGTACTTC.

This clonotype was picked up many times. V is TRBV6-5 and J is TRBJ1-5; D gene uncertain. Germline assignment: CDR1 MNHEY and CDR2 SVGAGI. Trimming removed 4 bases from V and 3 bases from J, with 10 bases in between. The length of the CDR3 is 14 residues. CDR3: CASSSIGLNQPQHF. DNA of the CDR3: TGTGCCAGCAGTTCCATTGGACTCAATCAGCCCCAGCATTTT.

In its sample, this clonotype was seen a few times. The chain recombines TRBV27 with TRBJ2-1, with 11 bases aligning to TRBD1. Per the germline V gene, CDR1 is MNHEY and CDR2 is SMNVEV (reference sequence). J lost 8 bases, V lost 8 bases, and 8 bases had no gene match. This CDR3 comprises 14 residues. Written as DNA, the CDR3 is TGTGCCAGCCGCCCGGGACAGGGGGTGTATGAGCAGTTCTTC. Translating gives CASRPGQGVYEQFF.

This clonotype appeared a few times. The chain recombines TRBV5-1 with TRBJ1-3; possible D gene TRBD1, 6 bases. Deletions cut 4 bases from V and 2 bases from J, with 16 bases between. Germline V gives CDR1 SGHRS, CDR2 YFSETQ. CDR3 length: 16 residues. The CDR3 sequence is CASSRTTGPTGNTIYF. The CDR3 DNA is TGCGCCAGCAGCCGAACTACAGGGCCGACTGGAAACACCATATATTTT.

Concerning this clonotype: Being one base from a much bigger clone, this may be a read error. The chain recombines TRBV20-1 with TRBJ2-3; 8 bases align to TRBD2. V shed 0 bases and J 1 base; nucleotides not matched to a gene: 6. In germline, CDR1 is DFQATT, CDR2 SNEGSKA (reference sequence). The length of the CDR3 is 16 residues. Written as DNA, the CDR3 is TGCAGTGCTAGAGATTGGACTAGCAGGCGCACAGATACGCAGTATTTT. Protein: CSARDWTSRRTDTQYF.

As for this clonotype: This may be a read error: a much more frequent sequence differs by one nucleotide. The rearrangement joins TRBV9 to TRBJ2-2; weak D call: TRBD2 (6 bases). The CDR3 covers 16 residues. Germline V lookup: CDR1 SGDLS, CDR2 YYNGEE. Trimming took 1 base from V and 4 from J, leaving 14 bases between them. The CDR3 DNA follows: TGTGCCAGCAGCGTATGCGGGGCAGGTGTCACCGGGGAGCTGTTTTTT. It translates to CASSVCGAGVTGELFF.

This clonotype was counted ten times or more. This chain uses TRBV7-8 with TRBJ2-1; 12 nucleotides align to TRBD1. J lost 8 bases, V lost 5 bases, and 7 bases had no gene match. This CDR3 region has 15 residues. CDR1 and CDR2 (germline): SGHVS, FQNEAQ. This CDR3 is CASSPGTGGYYEQFF. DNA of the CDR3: TGTGCCAGCAGCCCCGGGACAGGGGGCTATTATGAGCAGTTCTTC.

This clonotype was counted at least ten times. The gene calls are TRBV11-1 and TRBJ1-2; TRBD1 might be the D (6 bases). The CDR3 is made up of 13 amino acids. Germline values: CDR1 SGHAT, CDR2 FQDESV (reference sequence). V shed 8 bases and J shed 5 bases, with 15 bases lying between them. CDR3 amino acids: CASATNREYGYTF. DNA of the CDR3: TGTGCCAGCGCCACAAACAGGGAGTATGGCTACACCTTC.

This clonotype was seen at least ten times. The CDR3 DNA reads TGTGCCAGCAGTTTATTAGCGGGGGGTGTCCACAATGAGCAGTTCTTC. This gives the protein CASSLLAGGVHNEQFF. The chain carries TRBV12-3 or TRBV12-4 and TRBJ2-1, with 10 bases fitting TRBD2. V shed 2 bases, J shed 5 bases, and the junction held 6 bases outside the gene matches. This CDR3 region has 16 residues.

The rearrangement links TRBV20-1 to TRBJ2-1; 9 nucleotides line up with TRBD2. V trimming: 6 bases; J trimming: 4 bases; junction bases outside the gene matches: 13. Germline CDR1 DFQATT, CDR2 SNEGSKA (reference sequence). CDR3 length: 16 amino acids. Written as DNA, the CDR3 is TGCAGTGCCGGTAGCGGGAGTTTAGCGTGGTACAATGAGCAGTTCTTC. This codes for CSAGSGSLAWYNEQFF.

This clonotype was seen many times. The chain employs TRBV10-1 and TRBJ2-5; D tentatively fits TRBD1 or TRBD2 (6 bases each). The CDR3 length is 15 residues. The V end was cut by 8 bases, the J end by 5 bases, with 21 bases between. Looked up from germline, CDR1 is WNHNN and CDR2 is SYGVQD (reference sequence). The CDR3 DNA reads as TGCGCCAGCCCCAACGGGGGCCTGTTGGTGGAGACCCAGTACTTC. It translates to CASPNGGLLVETQYF.

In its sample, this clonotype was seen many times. The CDR3 reads CSAGGGRSGANVLTF. Here the CDR3 DNA reads TGCAGTGCCGGGGGAGGTCGCTCTGGGGCCAACGTCCTGACTTTC. The chain recombines TRBV20-1 with TRBJ2-6; D is possibly TRBD2 (6 bases). Trimming shortened V by 6 bases and J by 0 bases, and 12 bases separated the two germline ends. The CDR3 runs 15 residues. Looked up from germline, CDR1 is DFQATT and CDR2 is SNEGSKA (reference sequence).

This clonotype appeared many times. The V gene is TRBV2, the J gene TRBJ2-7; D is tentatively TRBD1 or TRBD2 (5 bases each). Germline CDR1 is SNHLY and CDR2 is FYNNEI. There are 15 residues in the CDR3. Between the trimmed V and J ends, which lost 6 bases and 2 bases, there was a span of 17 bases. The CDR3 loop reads CASRRGPRTAYEQYF. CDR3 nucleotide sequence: TGTGCCAGCAGGAGGGGACCAAGGACGGCCTACGAGCAGTACTTC.

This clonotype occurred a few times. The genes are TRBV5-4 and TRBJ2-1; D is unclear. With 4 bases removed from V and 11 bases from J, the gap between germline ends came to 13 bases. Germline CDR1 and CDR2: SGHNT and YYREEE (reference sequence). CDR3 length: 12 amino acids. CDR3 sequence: CASSRTGGQQFF. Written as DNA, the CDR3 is TGTGCCAGCAGCCGCACGGGTGGACAGCAGTTCTTC.

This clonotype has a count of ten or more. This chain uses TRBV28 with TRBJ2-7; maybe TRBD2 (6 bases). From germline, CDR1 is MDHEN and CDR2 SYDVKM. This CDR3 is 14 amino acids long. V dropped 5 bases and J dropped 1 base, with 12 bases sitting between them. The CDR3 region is CASSRGLTSYEQYF. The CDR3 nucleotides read TGTGCCAGCAGTCGGGGACTGACGTCCTACGAGCAGTACTTC.

The CDR3 region is CASSSSTGTNSYNEQFF. The DNA for the CDR3 is TGTGCCAGCAGCTCTTCCACCGGGACTAACTCCTACAATGAGCAGTTCTTC. The J gene is TRBJ2-1, the V gene TRBV7-9, with 7 nucleotides matching TRBD2. V lost 4 bases, J lost 0 bases, and 9 bases stayed unmatched. There are 17 residues in the CDR3. CDR1 is SEHNR and CDR2 is FQNEAQ in the germline V gene (reference sequence).

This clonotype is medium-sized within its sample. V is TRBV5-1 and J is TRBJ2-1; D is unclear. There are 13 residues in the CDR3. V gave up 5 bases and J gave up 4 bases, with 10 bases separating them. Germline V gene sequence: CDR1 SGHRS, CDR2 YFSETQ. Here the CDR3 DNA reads TGCGCCAGCAGTTTCGCCCAATACAATGAGCAGTTCTTC. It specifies CASSFAQYNEQFF.

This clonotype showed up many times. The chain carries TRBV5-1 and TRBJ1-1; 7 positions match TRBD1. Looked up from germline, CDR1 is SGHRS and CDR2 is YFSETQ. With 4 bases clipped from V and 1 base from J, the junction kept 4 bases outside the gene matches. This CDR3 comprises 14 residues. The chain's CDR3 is CASSGGQWNTEAFF. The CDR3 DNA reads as TGCGCCAGCAGCGGGGGACAGTGGAACACTGAAGCTTTCTTT.

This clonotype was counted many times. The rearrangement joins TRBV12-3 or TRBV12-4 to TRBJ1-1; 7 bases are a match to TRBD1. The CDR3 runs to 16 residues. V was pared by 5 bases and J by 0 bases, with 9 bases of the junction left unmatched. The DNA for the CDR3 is TGTGCCAGCAGTAAAACAGGGGCCCTGATGAACACTGAAGCTTTCTTT. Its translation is CASSKTGALMNTEAFF.

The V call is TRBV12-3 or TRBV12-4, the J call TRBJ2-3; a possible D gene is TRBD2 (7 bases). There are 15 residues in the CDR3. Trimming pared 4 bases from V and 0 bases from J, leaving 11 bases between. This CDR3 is CASSWGGQSTDTQYF. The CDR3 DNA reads TGTGCCAGCAGTTGGGGGGGCCAAAGCACAGATACGCAGTATTTT.